This T cell receptor beta chain was recovered during a study of cytomegalovirus exposure and HLA in healthy donors (dated by TCRdb to the late 2010s). For context, the study as a whole: According to an earlier analysis of a few hundred of the donors, some 170 million T cells yielded some 110 million unique TCR beta sequences and approximately 280 Gb of sequence data. An early release covering about 600 HLA-typed donors comprised roughly 300 gigabases of sequencing data and tens of millions of unique TCR sequences. Of the approximately 370 genotyped donors, less than 90% were placed in the genetic ancestry cluster associated with self-reported Caucasian donors. The study was designed to test whether signatures of past pathogen exposure could be identified by cataloging public T cell receptors. The study used immunosequencing to profile the T cell repertoires of several hundred subjects and linked those repertoires to cytomegalovirus serostatus. A separate validation cohort of roughly 130 different subjects was used in addition to the approximately 610-subject first cohort. High-throughput TCR immunosequencing, statistical association of individual TCRs with disease status, and machine learning were combined to predict cytomegalovirus infection status. A later analysis re-examined previously published TCR beta repertoires from around 670 donors and added high-resolution HLA genotyping to investigate patterns of TCR occurrence. In the later analysis, no new phenotypic data were used to find candidate immune exposures; instead, reliance was placed on TCR beta sequences and their occurrence across donors. In an earlier analysis of about 590 of the donors, high-throughput TCR beta sequencing was used to judge whether each TCR beta V gene segment behaved as functional or pseudogenic. Donor age, sex, ethnicity and CMV serostatus were compiled alongside the repertoire data. Genome-wide SNP genotypes for about 55% of the roughly 670 donors were used in a later genetic analysis, which treated that subset as a discovery cohort. Every discovery cohort repertoire had been produced on one sequencing platform. HLA typing included class I and class II loci at four-digit resolution. Typing coverage varied by locus: roughly 629-640 donors for A, B, C, DRB1 and DQB1; roughly 500 for DQA1; approximately 610 for DPA1; fewer than 480 for DPB1. Roughly five DR-DQ haplotypes were handled as single units for association and clustering, since linkage in the cohort was strong. Across 300 to 500 genotyped donors of the cohort, an average of about 240,000 unique TCR beta nucleotide sequences per donor were sequenced, and roughly a sixth of those sequences were non-productive. What the work shows at the level of the full study, not this receptor alone: Most TCR sequences were observed very rarely across donors, whereas some public TCRs were present in many individuals. The cohort was sequenced for TCR beta chains only, and without alpha or paired-chain data the features that could be detected were limited. A further reported finding was that TCR beta sequences accurately predicted the HLA-A and HLA-B alleles for most subjects in the first cohort. A later analysis found that TCR association rates varied across HLA loci, with DRB1 alleles showing the most associated TCRs and HLA-C alleles the fewest. Linkage disequilibrium might explain the correlated functional status among segregating V segments, but an unknown experimental factor could not be ruled out. Specific HLA alleles were associated with roughly 16,000 TCR beta sequences at a false discovery rate of 0.05 in a later analysis. The earlier analysis of some 540 of the donors excluded roughly 17 rarely observed V segments, including chromosome 9 orphons, because counts were too low. When HLA alleles, especially DR and DQ, strongly co-occurred, attributing TCR associations to individual alleles was difficult. The authors suggested that the approach could potentially be extended to other disease states and immunological phenotypes. An association between a missense DCLRE1C variant and V-gene and J-gene trimming of TCR beta chains was found in a later genetic analysis and replicated in an independent cohort. The presence/absence analyses assumed that sequencing depth was roughly uniform across donors, and that assumption may not be true. In an earlier analysis of more than 500 of the donors, most TCR beta V segments appeared in productive rearrangements about 87% or about 30% of the time, broadly matching IMGT annotations. A later analysis reported that several top co-occurrence clusters appeared linked to parvovirus B19, influenza, CMV and Epstein-Barr virus. Most CMV-associated TCR beta chains appeared to be HLA-restricted in a later analysis, and the HLA associations seemed to be driven largely by CMV exposure. In a later analysis, HLA-associated TCR beta chains were found to be more clonally expanded and to have lower generation probabilities than equally common non-associated chains. Because HLA typing was missing for some donors at each locus, association tests included only the typed subset. The only immune exposure information available for the cohort was CMV serostatus. A group of highly shared sequence variants was considered likely to be a technical artifact of the sequencing pipeline. A later genetic analysis reported fewer N-insertions in productive TCRs among donors in an Asian-associated ancestry cluster than the roughly 670-donor mean. Three of the identified cytomegalovirus-associated TCR beta chains were confirmed in vitro to be specific for cytomegalovirus antigens. The classifier was reported to diagnose cytomegalovirus status with high specificity and sensitivity in both the original cohort and the validation cohort. The study listed 170 or so TCR beta chains as associated with cytomegalovirus.

This clone has a handful of counts. Its antigen is unknown. Base qualities are not recorded, but no much larger clone differs from it by a single base. Library preparation was by the immunoSEQ multiplex PCR assay. For the multiplex PCR, a mixture combining 60 forward primers for TCR Vbeta segments and 13 reverse primers for TCR Jbeta segments was used. A multiplex PCR assay on genomic DNA amplified the CDR3 region of rearranged TCR beta genes. The amplified TCR beta libraries were sequenced on the Illumina HiSeq System as 87-base-pair reads. The paper's data handling went like this. Across the 640 or so repertoires, a later analysis counted approximately 83 million unique TCR beta chains, 9 million to 14 million of which were shared by at least two donors. To remove PCR and sequencing errors, raw reads were error-corrected and collapsed into unique sequences using a nearest-neighbor algorithm that merged closely related sequences. To assign V, D and J gene segments, CDR3 sequences were aligned to IMGT reference sequences. For a sequence to be retained, a match of at least six nucleotides was required to both a V gene segment and a J gene segment. A rearrangement was called productive if the CDR3 had no stop codons and remained in frame with V and J, and every other rearrangement was called non-productive. Following IMGT convention, CDR3 was defined as the stretch from the second conserved V-encoded cysteine up to the conserved J-encoded phenylalanine. Sequences without an unambiguous match to a single V gene segment were excluded from the earlier analysis of 587 of the donors. In an earlier analysis of about 590 of the donors, a V segment was called functional when productive rearrangements were above 56.7%, and segregating when the standard deviation between donors exceeded 5%. A statistical classification framework was developed to diagnose cytomegalovirus status using the catalog of TCR beta chain sequences. A later analysis assigned V and J genes by comparing TCR nucleotide sequences with IMGT/GENE-DB human TR gene sequences. In a later analysis, CDR3 sequences and most-parsimonious VDJ recombination scenarios were assigned using the TCRdist pipeline. In a later analysis, each TCR beta chain was defined by its CDR3 amino acid sequence together with its V-gene family, and reads without a unique V-gene family were excluded. To address suspected cross-contamination and a sequencing artifact, a later analysis removed around 600 highly shared, low-generation-probability nucleotide sequences. A later analysis calculated a clonal expansion index for each public chain from normalized within-repertoire ranks of inferred template counts. In a later analysis, generation probabilities were computed using a VDJ recombination model fitted to out-of-frame rearrangements, and the results were checked against IGoR. A later analysis scored TCR-TCR, TCR-HLA and TCR-CMV co-occurrence with hypergeometric tests, applying a repertoire-size bias correction to TCR pairs. In a later analysis, false discovery rates were estimated by permuting HLA or CMV assignments 20 times. A later analysis grouped co-occurring TCRs with DBSCAN, adding TCRdist sequence similarity when clustering within HLA-allele-positive subsets. Co-occurrence clustering excluded repertoires with fewer than 30,000 or more than 120,000 public chains, plus five with anomalous nucleotide sharing. The immuneACCESS repertoire file appears here via TCRdb, limited to in-frame rearrangements. These files lack a portion of the clones; in checked studies, under half of the deficit traces to unresolved V genes, and the cause of the others is not known. V, J and clone size are those of that table, while D and trimming were read from the DNA. The sample table records some 150,000 clones; roughly 76% of these occur just once. The leading ten clones occupy approximately 5% of the sample.

The cohort consisted of approximately 670 healthy bone marrow donors. All cohort members were sampled while nominally healthy, although unrecorded immune exposures were likely present. The donor tested CMV seropositive, placing the donor among the 250 to 350 seropositive members of the cohort. Each donor provided a peripheral blood sample, and peripheral blood mononuclear cells were used for TCR beta sequencing. Genomic DNA extraction from the blood cell samples was performed with the Qiagen DNeasy Blood Extraction Kit. What was sequenced was PBMCs. This receptor was obtained from a woman aged 18-29 years in good health and CMV-seropositive.

The CDR3 reads as follows: CASSQATRTGRNEQFF. In nucleotides, the sequence is TGCGCCAGCAGCCAGGCCACCCGGACAGGGCGCAATGAGCAGTTCTTC. Rearrangement joined TRBV4-1 to TRBJ2-1; 8 central nucleotides agree with TRBD1. From the cysteine up to the phenylalanine, the CDR3 has a length of 16 residues. Only CDR3 DNA is held: 48 bases, read in frame from base 1. V lost 3 bases and J lost 6 bases, and the count of bases not matched to a germline gene is 10. CDR1 is given as MGHRA and CDR2 as YSYEKL, both from the germline V gene.